This T cell receptor (beta chain) was captured by sequencing in a study of T cell responses to AZD1222 COVID-19 vaccine. Regarding the study as a whole: Variant regions that are unmutated are reportedly the target of nearly half of spike-specific TCRs. The study identified only 6 or 7 AZD1222 recipients as seropositive at baseline. Researchers took repertoire samples only after the peak T cell response had come. Mostly white British, mostly female donors; authors suggested clonal diversity may be underestimated.

Remarks on this clone: As yet, its antigen is unknown.

The repertoire was sequenced with immunoSEQ multiplex PCR; TCRdb's copy has only in-frame clones and lacks some. This table holds 90,000 to 150,000 clones, 92% found once. The length of the CDR3 is 15 residues. The germline V gene has CDR1 MNHNY and CDR2 SVGAGI (reference sequence). V lost 0 bases to trimming and J lost 8 bases; unmatched junction nucleotides: 7. The sample in question was peripheral blood, obtained 28 days after the second AZD1222 dose. The TCR originated in an adult who received the AZD1222 COVID-19 vaccine. The gene calls are TRBV6-6 and TRBJ1-2; 9 nucleotides line up with TRBD1. The CDR3 nucleotides read TGTGCCAGCAGTTACTCGGACAGGGGAGCCTTGGGCTACACCTTC. Its protein is CASSYSDRGALGYTF.